A single sample is the source of the 17 T cell receptor beta chains below, sequenced in a study of radiotherapy plus CTLA-4 blockade in lung cancer. The table came from immunoSEQ multiplex PCR; TCRdb's copy has only in-frame clones and leaves some out. The data show roughly 86,000 clones, roughly four fifths seen once. Sequencing used peripheral blood, obtained from a patient treated with radiotherapy plus ipilimumab. These receptors were collected from a human donor with non-small cell lung cancer who had stable disease on radiotherapy plus ipilimumab.

The J gene is TRBJ2-5, the V gene TRBV7-3; D remains ambiguous. Germline V lookup: CDR1 SGHTA, CDR2 FQGTGA. The CDR3 is 16 residues long. V was shortened by 5 bases and J by 1 base, with 17 bases between the two germline ends. CDR3 in amino acids: CASSGDSGSRQETQYF. CDR3 sequence (DNA): TGTGCCAGCAGCGGAGACTCGGGCAGCCGCCAAGAGACCCAGTACTTC.

The rearrangement links TRBV7-2 to TRBJ1-1, with D tentatively TRBD1 (5 bases). The germline V and J ends were trimmed by 5 bases and 6 bases, with 16 bases remaining between them. Germline assignment: CDR1 SGHTA and CDR2 FQGNSA. The CDR3 covers 14 residues. CDR3 nucleotide sequence: TGTGCCAGCAGCGTCTCTCAGGGCAGAGCTGAAGCTTTCTTT. This gives the protein CASSVSQGRAEAFF.

The chain uses TRBV5-1 and TRBJ2-7, with TRBD2 matching 7 bases. The CDR3 has 14 residues. CDR1 and CDR2 (germline): SGHRS, YFSETQ. V shed 6 bases, J shed 3 bases, and the junction held 9 bases outside the gene matches. This CDR3 is CASTPGTMGYEQYF. CDR3 nucleotides: TGCGCCAGCACCCCCGGGACTATGGGCTACGAGCAGTACTTC.

The V gene is TRBV6-1, the J gene TRBJ2-1; 11 bases are shared with TRBD1. This CDR3 is built from 15 residues. The germline V gene encodes CDR1 MNHNS and CDR2 SASEGT. J was trimmed by 7 bases and V by 5 bases; bases with no gene match: 7. The DNA for the CDR3 is TGTGCCAGCAGTCCCGGGACAGGGGGACGGAATGAGCAGTTCTTC. This codes for CASSPGTGGRNEQFF.

This chain joins TRBV28 and TRBJ1-1; D remains unclear. The V gene lost 8 bases and the J gene lost 3 bases, with 19 bases spanning the gap. CDR3 size: 15 residues. Per the germline V gene, CDR1 is MDHEN and CDR2 is SYDVKM. CDR3 region: CASPGAGGEYTEAFF. In nucleotides, the CDR3 is TGTGCCAGCCCCGGAGCGGGCGGGGAGTACACTGAAGCTTTCTTT.

V and J are TRBV11-2 and TRBJ2-3; D is unclear. V lost 5 bases to trimming and J lost 0 bases, with 18 bases between them. CDR1 and CDR2 from the germline V gene are SGHAT and FQNNGV. The CDR3 sequence is 17 residues long. CDR3 sequence (DNA): TGTGCCAGCAGCCTTACTCGACGGAAAACTAGCACAGATACGCAGTATTTT. Its translation: CASSLTRRKTSTDTQYF.

The chain has TRBV7-3 and TRBJ1-1; D uncertain. Germline V gene data show CDR1 as SGHTA and CDR2 as FQGTGA. Trimming shortened V by 3 bases and J by 2 bases, and 7 bases separated the two germline ends. This CDR3 has 13 amino acids. CDR3 coding DNA: TGTGCCAGCAGCTTTGGCCCTAACACTGAAGCTTTCTTT. It yields the protein CASSFGPNTEAFF.

The rearrangement joins TRBV27 to TRBJ2-2; 9 bases match TRBD2. Germline CDR1 and CDR2: MNHEY and SMNVEV (reference sequence). The trim removed 8 bases at V and 4 bases at J, leaving 14 bases unmatched. There are 17 residues in the CDR3. CDR3 sequence (DNA): TGTGCCAGCGGGGGTAGCGGGGGCCCCACTATCACCGGGGAGCTGTTTTTT. It translates to CASGGSGGPTITGELFF.

This chain connects TRBV11-3 to TRBJ2-1; 7 nucleotides agree with TRBD1. CDR1 is SGHNT and CDR2 is YENEEA in the germline V gene. Trimming cost V 5 bases and J 4 bases; bases outside gene matches: 14. The CDR3 sequence is 17 residues long. The CDR3 region is CASSLYYRQGSYNEQFF. CDR3 in DNA: TGTGCCAGCAGCCTATATTACCGACAGGGAAGTTACAATGAGCAGTTCTTC.

V usage is TRBV7-2 and J usage is TRBJ2-1; the D is unclear. Germline V lookup: CDR1 SGHTA, CDR2 FQGNSA. V shed 5 bases and J shed 4 bases, with 12 bases lying between them. This CDR3 is built from 14 residues. The CDR3: CASSPRTRYNEQFF. In DNA, the CDR3 is TGTGCCAGCAGCCCGAGAACACGGTACAATGAGCAGTTCTTC.

CDR3 amino acids: CASSPGLEETQYF. The CDR3 DNA is TGTGCCAGCTCACCAGGACTAGAAGAGACCCAGTACTTC. The chain has TRBV18 and TRBJ2-5; 7 bases agree with TRBD2. The CDR3 runs to 13 residues. The trim removed 2 bases at V and 3 bases at J, leaving 0 bases unmatched. The germline CDR1 and CDR2 sequences are KGHSH and LQKENI.

The chain employs TRBV2 and TRBJ2-7, with D perhaps being TRBD1 or TRBD2 (5 bases each). The CDR3 runs to 14 residues. Germline-derived CDR1 and CDR2 are SNHLY and FYNNEI. V was pared by 3 bases and J by 2 bases, with 11 bases between. CDR3 loop: CASSEEVGPYEQYF. DNA of the CDR3: TGTGCCAGCAGTGAGGAGGTGGGACCCTACGAGCAGTACTTC.

V usage is TRBV2 and J usage is TRBJ1-2; TRBD1 is a possible D gene (6 bases). Germline lookup yields CDR1 SNHLY and CDR2 FYNNEI. The CDR3 spans 16 residues. Trimming stripped 5 bases from V and 3 bases from J, with 19 bases between. The CDR3 spells CASSRSLQGRDYGYTF. The CDR3 DNA follows: TGTGCCAGCAGTAGAAGTCTACAGGGACGCGACTATGGCTACACCTTC.

The rearrangement uses TRBV15 and TRBJ2-5; 7 bases map to TRBD2. Trimming cost V 0 bases and J 4 bases; bases outside gene matches: 2. Looked up from germline, CDR1 is LNHNV and CDR2 is YYDKDF (reference sequence). This CDR3 has 14 residues. CDR3 in DNA: TGTGCCACCAGCAGAGATCCGGGAGGAGAGACCCAGTACTTC. This codes for CATSRDPGGETQYF.

A note on this clone: At one boundary the junction diverges from the germline segment, which might be a read error. V gene TRBV6-5 combines with J gene TRBJ1-1, with D unresolved. Germline values: CDR1 MNHEY, CDR2 SVGAGI. The CDR3 length is 13 residues. The CDR3: CASSRSKNTEALF. CDR3 in DNA: TGTGCCAGCAGCCGGTCTAAGAACACTGAAGCTCTCTTT.

The V gene is TRBV19, the J gene TRBJ2-1, with 11 bases lining up with TRBD2. Germline CDR1 is LNHDA and CDR2 is SQIVND (reference sequence). The CDR3 totals 16 residues. Unmatched junction bases numbered 4, after V lost 6 bases and J lost 0 bases. CDR3 amino acids: CASSRTSGSSYNEQFF. DNA of the CDR3: TGTGCCAGTAGCCGTACTAGCGGGAGCTCCTACAATGAGCAGTTCTTC.

CDR3 region: CASRRSGNTGELFF. CDR3 coding DNA: TGTGCCAGCAGACGGTCAGGGAACACCGGGGAGCTGTTTTTT. The chain uses TRBV27 and TRBJ2-2; D remains unclear. The CDR3 runs 14 residues. The germline V gene has CDR1 MNHEY and CDR2 SMNVEV (reference sequence). V lost 6 bases to trimming and J lost 1 base, with 9 bases between them.